The clone carrying this TCR beta chain came up once. The data stem from a study of shared clonotypes between healthy human individuals. Donors were Caucasian adults residing in Nashville, Tennessee, USA. Method: immunoSEQ multiplex PCR; TCRdb's copy keeps in-frame clones and lacks some. This sample has millions of clones, with over 85% found just once. The germline V gene encodes CDR1 MDHEN and CDR2 SYDVKM. This CDR3 is 12 amino acids long. Trimming took off 6 bases at V and 3 bases at J, with 9 bases between the two ends. The specimen sequenced was naive CD4+ T cells from PBMCs. Subset noted: CD45RA+ positively selected. This chain connects TRBV28 to TRBJ2-7; D perhaps matches TRBD1 (5 bases). The clonotype was recovered from a man aged 18 to 29 in good health. Some clones in this sample may be carry-over from other donors' samples. CDR3 DNA sequence: TGTGCCAGCAGCGGACACCTCTACGAGCAGTACTTC. Its protein product is CASSGHLYEQYF.